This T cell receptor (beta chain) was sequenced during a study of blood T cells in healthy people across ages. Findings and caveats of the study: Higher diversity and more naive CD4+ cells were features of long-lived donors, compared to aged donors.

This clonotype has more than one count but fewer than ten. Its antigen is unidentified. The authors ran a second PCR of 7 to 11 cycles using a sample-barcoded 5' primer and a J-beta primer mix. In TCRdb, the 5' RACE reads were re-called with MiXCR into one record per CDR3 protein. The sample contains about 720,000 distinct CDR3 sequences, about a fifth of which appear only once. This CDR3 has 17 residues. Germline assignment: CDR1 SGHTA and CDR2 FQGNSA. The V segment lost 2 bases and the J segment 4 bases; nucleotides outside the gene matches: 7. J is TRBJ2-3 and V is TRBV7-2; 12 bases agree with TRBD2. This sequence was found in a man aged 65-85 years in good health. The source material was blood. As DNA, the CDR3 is TGTGCCAGCAGCTTACAGACTAGCGGGAGAGCGGCAGATACGCAGTATTTT. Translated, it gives CASSLQTSGRAADTQYF. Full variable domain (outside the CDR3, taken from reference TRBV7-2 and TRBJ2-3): GAGVSQSPSNKVTEKGKDVELRCDPISGHTALYWYRQSLGQGLEFLIYFQGNSAPDKSGLPSDRFSAERTGGSVSTLTIQRTQQEDSAVYLCASSLQTSGRAADTQYFGPGTRLTVL.